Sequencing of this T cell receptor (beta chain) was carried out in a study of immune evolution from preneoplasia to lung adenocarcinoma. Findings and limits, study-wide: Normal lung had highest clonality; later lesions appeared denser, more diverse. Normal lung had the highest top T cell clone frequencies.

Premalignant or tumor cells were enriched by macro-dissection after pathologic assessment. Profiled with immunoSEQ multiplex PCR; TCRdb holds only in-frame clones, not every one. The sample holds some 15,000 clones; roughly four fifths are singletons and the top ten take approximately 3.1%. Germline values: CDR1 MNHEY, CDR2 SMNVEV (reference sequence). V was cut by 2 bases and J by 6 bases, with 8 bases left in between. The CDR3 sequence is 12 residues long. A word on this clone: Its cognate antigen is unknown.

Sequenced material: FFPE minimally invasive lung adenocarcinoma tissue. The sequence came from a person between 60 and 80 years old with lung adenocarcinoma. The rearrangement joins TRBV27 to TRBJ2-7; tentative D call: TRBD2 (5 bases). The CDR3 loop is CASSLEGSEQYF. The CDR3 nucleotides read TGTGCCAGCAGTTTAGAGGGAAGCGAGCAGTACTTC.